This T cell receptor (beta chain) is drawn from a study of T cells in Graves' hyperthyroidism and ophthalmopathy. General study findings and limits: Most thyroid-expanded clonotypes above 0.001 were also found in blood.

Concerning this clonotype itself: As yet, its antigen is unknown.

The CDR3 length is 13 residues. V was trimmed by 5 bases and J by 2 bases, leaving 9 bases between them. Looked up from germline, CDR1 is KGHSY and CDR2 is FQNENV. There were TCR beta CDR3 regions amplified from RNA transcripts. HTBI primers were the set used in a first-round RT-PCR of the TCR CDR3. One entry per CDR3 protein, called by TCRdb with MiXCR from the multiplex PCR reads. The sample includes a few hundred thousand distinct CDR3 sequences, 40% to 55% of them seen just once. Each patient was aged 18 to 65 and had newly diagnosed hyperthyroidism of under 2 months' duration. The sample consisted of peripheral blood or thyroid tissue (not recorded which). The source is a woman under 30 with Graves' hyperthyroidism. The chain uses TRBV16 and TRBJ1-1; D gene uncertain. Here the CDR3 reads CASSYGGNTEAFF. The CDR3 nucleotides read TGTGCCAGCAGCTACGGAGGAAACACTGAAGCTTTCTTT. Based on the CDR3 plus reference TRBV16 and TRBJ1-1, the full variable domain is GEEVAQTPKHLVRGEGQKAKLYCAPIKGHSYVFWYQQVLKNEFKFLISFQNENVFDETGMPKERFSAKCLPNSPCSLEIQATKLEDSAVYFCASSYGGNTEAFFGQGTRLTVV.